These 23 T cell receptor beta chains share one sample of origin, sequenced in a study of regulatory T cells in long-lasting Graves disease. The TCR beta library used iRepertoire HTBI primers with Arm-PCR amplification of CDR3. One entry per CDR3 protein results from TCRdb running MiXCR on the multiplex PCR reads. The table includes roughly 500,000 distinct CDR3 sequences, roughly 14% detected once. Time point defined: newly diagnosed GD, antithyroid drugs for less than 3 months. The TCR library was made from RNA extracted from PBMCs. The sample was also reused in another study, on T cells in Graves' hyperthyroidism and ophthalmopathy.

Sequences were derived from peripheral blood mononuclear cells (PBMCs), sampled at new diagnosis, from a patient treated with antithyroid drugs. The receptors were gathered from a young man with Graves disease.

This clonotype appeared a single time. This sequence is one base from a far larger clone and is likely a read error. V usage is TRBV6-5 and J usage is TRBJ2-5, with TRBD2 matching 13 bases. The J segment lost 5 bases and the V segment lost 4 bases, leaving 7 bases of the junction unmatched. The CDR3 is 16 residues long. Germline CDR1 reads MNHEY; CDR2 reads SVGAGI. CDR3 sequence: CASSSTGLAGVETQYF. Here the CDR3 DNA reads TGTGCCAGCAGTTCCACCGGACTAGCGGGAGTTGAGACCCAGTACTTC.

This chain joins TRBV6-2 or TRBV6-3 and TRBJ1-1, with 7 bases aligning to TRBD1. CDR3 size: 13 residues. V lost 6 bases, J lost 7 bases, and 8 bases stayed unmatched. Germline lookup yields CDR1 MNHEY and CDR2 SVGEGT. The CDR3 region is CASSPDRAVEAFF. The CDR3 nucleotides read TGTGCCAGCAGCCCTGACAGGGCGGTTGAAGCTTTCTTT.

The V call is TRBV30, the J call TRBJ1-5, with D possibly matching TRBD1 (6 bases). The ends were cut back, 2 bases at V and 0 bases at J, with 17 bases in the middle. Germline values: CDR1 GTSNPN, CDR2 SVGIG (reference sequence). The CDR3 contains 17 residues. CDR3 sequence (DNA): TGTGCCTGGAGTCCGGGCCTAGGGGGTAATAGCAATCAGCCCCAGCATTTT. Translated, it gives CAWSPGLGGNSNQPQHF. The complete variable domain, with remaining parts taken from reference TRBV30 and TRBJ1-5, reads SQTIHQWPATLVQPVGSPLSLECTVEGTSNPNLYWYRQAAGRGLQLLFYSVGIGQISSEVPQNLSASRPQDRQFILSSKKLLLSDSGFYLCAWSPGLGGNSNQPQHFGDGTRLSIL.

This clonotype was detected a few times. V and J are TRBV9 and TRBJ2-3; either TRBD1 or TRBD2 may fit D (5 bases each). The CDR3 spans 15 residues. V dropped 4 bases and J dropped 3 bases, with 15 bases sitting between them. Germline CDR1 is SGDLS and CDR2 is YYNGEE. The CDR3 nucleotides read TGTGCCAGCAGCAAAGGGTGGGACCGGACAGATACGCAGTATTTT. Translated: CASSKGWDRTDTQYF.

The chain uses TRBV7-9 and TRBJ2-2; possible D gene TRBD1, 7 bases. The CDR3 consists of 14 residues. The germline CDR1 and CDR2 sequences are SEHNR and FQNEAQ (reference sequence). With 5 bases removed from V and 6 bases from J, the gap between germline ends came to 13 bases. For the CDR3, the DNA is TGTGCCAGCAGCAGACAGGGACTGGCCGGGGAGCTGTTTTTT. Encoded protein: CASSRQGLAGELFF.

The table lists this clonotype with many counts. J is TRBJ2-7 and V is TRBV12-3 or TRBV12-4; 8 bases line up with TRBD2. Unmatched junction bases numbered 11, after V lost 6 bases and J lost 4 bases. The CDR3 is 15 residues long. The CDR3 reads CASSEVPGGPYEQYF. The DNA for the CDR3 is TGTGCCAGCAGCGAGGTACCGGGAGGGCCGTACGAGCAGTACTTC.

This clonotype was counted between two and nine times. One end of the junction is discordant with germline, which a read error may explain. The chain carries TRBV2 and TRBJ1-1; D is unclear. The CDR3 runs 14 residues. Germline lookup yields CDR1 SNHLY and CDR2 FYNNEI. The CDR3 loop is CASREGGENTEAFF. The CDR3 bases are TGTGCCAGCAGGGAAGGTGGGGAGAACACTGAAGCTTTCTTT.

The chain links TRBV4-1 to TRBJ2-4; possible D gene TRBD2, 6 bases. Germline V gene data show CDR1 as MGHRA and CDR2 as YSYEKL. This CDR3 has 19 amino acids. V lost 4 bases to trimming and J lost 0 bases, with 22 bases between them. In DNA, the CDR3 is TGCGCCAGCAGCCGTCTACCCCACCTGCGGGGTCTAGCCAAAAACATTCAGTACTTC. Protein: CASSRLPHLRGLAKNIQYF.

This clonotype has ten or more counts. This chain joins TRBV20-1 and TRBJ1-1, with a tentative D call TRBD1 (6 bases). Looked up from germline, CDR1 is DFQATT and CDR2 is SNEGSKA (reference sequence). This CDR3 contains 12 residues. Deletions cut 7 bases from V and 7 bases from J, with 16 bases between. As DNA, the CDR3 is TGCAGTGAAACGTCTGAGGGGGATGAAGCTTTCTTT. This encodes CSETSEGDEAFF.

This clonotype was picked up a small number of times. This rearrangement joins TRBV6-5 to TRBJ1-1; D ambiguous. The germline V and J ends were trimmed by 0 bases and 3 bases, with 5 bases remaining between them. Germline V CDR1 and CDR2: MNHEY, SVGAGI. CDR3 length equals 13 residues. CDR3 bases: TGTGCCAGCAGTTACTCAGGGTACACTGAAGCTTTCTTT. Protein sequence: CASSYSGYTEAFF.

There are many counts of this clonotype. The V and J genes are TRBV24-1 and TRBJ2-5; 11 bases fit TRBD2. V gave up 3 bases and J gave up 5 bases; unmatched junction bases: 7. Germline CDR1 KGHDR, CDR2 SFDVKD. This CDR3 contains 16 residues. DNA of the CDR3: TGTGCCACCAGTGATGCTAGCGGGGGGCCCCGGGAGACCCAGTACTTC. It encodes CATSDASGGPRETQYF.

The chain couples TRBV19 to TRBJ1-6; D might be TRBD1 (6 bases). Trimming removed 4 bases at V and 11 bases at J, with 12 bases between. The CDR3 runs 13 residues. Germline assignment: CDR1 LNHDA and CDR2 SQIVND (reference sequence). CDR3 loop: CASSNPGGAPLHF. The CDR3, as DNA: TGTGCCAGTAGTAACCCCGGGGGCGCACCCCTCCACTTT. The full variable domain, its missing parts supplied by reference TRBV19 and TRBJ1-6, is DGGITQSPKYLFRKEGQNVTLSCEQNLNHDAMYWYRQDPGQGLRLIYYSQIVNDFQKGDIAEGYSVSREKKESFPLTVTSAQKNPTAFYLCASSNPGGAPLHFGNGTRLTVT.

This clonotype showed up many times. V usage is TRBV2 and J usage is TRBJ2-5; weak D call: TRBD1 (6 bases). Germline V gene sequence: CDR1 SNHLY, CDR2 FYNNEI. CDR3 length: 15 amino acids. Trimming took off 3 bases at V and 0 bases at J, with 11 bases between the two ends. CDR3 in amino acids: CASSETPGDQETQYF. The CDR3 DNA sequence: TGTGCCAGCAGTGAGACCCCAGGGGACCAAGAGACCCAGTACTTC.

This clonotype was observed a few times. The chain is built from TRBV4-1 and TRBJ2-7; possibly TRBD2 for D (6 bases). CDR1 and CDR2 (germline): MGHRA, YSYEKL. V lost 3 bases, J lost 1 base, and 19 bases lay in between. This CDR3 spans 17 amino acids. The CDR3 sequence: CASSQILVSGRSYEQYF. The CDR3 DNA sequence: TGCGCCAGCAGCCAGATTTTGGTAAGCGGGCGATCCTACGAGCAGTACTTC.

V and J are TRBV18 and TRBJ2-1; possibly TRBD1 for D (6 bases). The germline V gene encodes CDR1 KGHSH and CDR2 LQKENI. Trimming shortened V by 6 bases and J by 3 bases, and 18 bases separated the two germline ends. The CDR3 runs to 16 residues. The CDR3 reads CASSASGTPLYNEQFF. CDR3 nucleotide sequence: TGTGCCAGCTCGGCGTCCGGGACACCTCTCTACAATGAGCAGTTCTTC.

This rearrangement joins TRBV20-1 to TRBJ2-1; possibly TRBD2 for D (5 bases). Trimming cost V 2 bases and J 1 base, with 12 bases left between them. CDR3 length equals 15 residues. Germline lookup yields CDR1 DFQATT and CDR2 SNEGSKA (reference sequence). The CDR3 region has the DNA TGCAGTGCTAGACTACCGGACTTATCCTACAATGAGCAGTTCTTC. This codes for CSARLPDLSYNEQFF.

V gene TRBV10-3 combines with J gene TRBJ1-6, with D unresolved. Germline V gene lookup returns CDR1 ENHRY and CDR2 SYGVKD. This CDR3 is 14 amino acids long. Trimming pared 3 bases from V and 5 bases from J, leaving 8 bases between. This CDR3 reads CAISDPTDNSPLHF. CDR3 DNA: TGTGCCATCAGTGACCCCACGGATAATTCACCCCTCCACTTT.

This clonotype was counted a single time. This chain uses TRBV7-8 with TRBJ2-1, with D possibly called TRBD1 or TRBD2 (5 bases each). Germline-derived CDR1 and CDR2 are SGHVS and FQNEAQ. The germline V and J ends were trimmed by 4 bases and 9 bases, with 19 bases remaining between them. CDR3 length: 15 amino acids. The CDR3 coding sequence is TGTGCCAGCAGCTCGGACGGGGCTGCACCGGGTGAGCAGTTCTTC. It yields the protein CASSSDGAAPGEQFF. The variable domain in full, completed from reference TRBV7-8 and TRBJ2-1, reads GAGVSQSPRYKVAKRGQDVALRCDPISGHVSLFWYQQALGQGPEFLTYFQNEAQLDKSGLPSDRFFAERPEGSVSTLKIQRTQQEDSAVYLCASSSDGAAPGEQFFGPGTRLTVL.

This clonotype was counted only a few times. A much larger clone sits a single nucleotide away, making a read error possible. Here the CDR3 omits its conserved ending phenylalanine or tryptophan, so a read error is the likely source. The chain is built from TRBV27 and TRBJ2-7, with D possibly being TRBD1 or TRBD2 (5 bases each). CDR3 length: 15 amino acids. Deletions cut 5 bases from V and 7 bases from J, with 21 bases between. Germline V gene lookup returns CDR1 MNHEY and CDR2 SMNVEV (reference sequence). The DNA for the CDR3 is TGTGCCAGCAGTGACCTCGGGAAGGGGAAGAAAGAGCAGTACCTC. Residues: CASSDLGKGKKEQYL.

At least ten counts were recorded for this clonotype. As DNA, the CDR3 is TGTGCCAGCAGCGTAGTTCGAGCGGGACAGTTCACAGATACGCAGTATTTT. Amino acid sequence: CASSVVRAGQFTDTQYF. The chain carries TRBV9 and TRBJ2-3; D tentatively reads TRBD1 or TRBD2 (7 bases each). The V end lost 0 bases, the J end lost 2 bases, and 16 bases lay between the germline ends. This CDR3 spans 17 amino acids. Germline V CDR1 and CDR2: SGDLS, YYNGEE.

This clonotype was observed many times. This rearrangement joins TRBV12-3 or TRBV12-4 to TRBJ2-2; no definite D call. V was pared by 5 bases and J by 3 bases, with 34 bases between. The CDR3 sequence is 22 residues long. The CDR3 loop reads CASSLRGKVVAATSLDTGELFF. The CDR3, as DNA: TGTGCCAGCAGTCTCCGTGGGAAAGTAGTAGCAGCGACATCTCTTGACACCGGGGAGCTGTTTTTT.

About this clonotype itself: A much larger clone sits a single nucleotide away, making a read error possible. The rearrangement joins TRBV10-1 to TRBJ2-3; 12 nucleotides agree with TRBD2. The CDR3 totals 16 residues. Germline CDR1 WNHNN, CDR2 SYGVQD (reference sequence). The CDR3 DNA follows: TGCGCCGGCAGTGACAGACTAGCGGGAGCCACAGATACGCAGTATTTT. Translated, it gives CAGSDRLAGATDTQYF.

This clonotype was counted at least ten times. This chain links TRBV7-2 with TRBJ2-5, with a possible D match to TRBD1 (5 bases). Germline CDR1 and CDR2: SGHTA and FQGNSA. The CDR3 extends over 14 amino acids. Deletions cut 4 bases from V and 6 bases from J, with 15 bases between. As DNA, the CDR3 is TGTGCCAGCAGCTCCGGACACTCAGGGAAGACCCAGTACTTC. Encoded protein: CASSSGHSGKTQYF.